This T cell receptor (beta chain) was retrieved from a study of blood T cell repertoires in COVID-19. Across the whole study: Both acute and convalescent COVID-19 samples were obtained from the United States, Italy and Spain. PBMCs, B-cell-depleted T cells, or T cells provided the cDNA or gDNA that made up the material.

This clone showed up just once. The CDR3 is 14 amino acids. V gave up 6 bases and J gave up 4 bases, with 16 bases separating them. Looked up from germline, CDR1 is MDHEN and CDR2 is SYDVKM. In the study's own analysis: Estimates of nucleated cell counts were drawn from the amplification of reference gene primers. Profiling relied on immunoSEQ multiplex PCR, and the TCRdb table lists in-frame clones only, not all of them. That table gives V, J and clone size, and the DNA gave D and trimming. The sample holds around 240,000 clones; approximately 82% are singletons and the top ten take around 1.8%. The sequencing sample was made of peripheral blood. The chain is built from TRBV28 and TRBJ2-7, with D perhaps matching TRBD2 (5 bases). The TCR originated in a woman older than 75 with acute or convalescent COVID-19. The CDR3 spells CASSLNHGGYEQYF. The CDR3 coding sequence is TGTGCCAGCAGCCTGAATCACGGAGGTTACGAGCAGTACTTC.